This TCR beta chain stems from a study of blood T cell repertoires in COVID-19. Sequenced by immunoSEQ multiplex PCR; TCRdb stores in-frame clones only, minus some. The data hold 150,000 to 250,000 clones, with approximately 80% observed a single time. The TCR comes from a human donor with acute or convalescent COVID-19. The donor label of this sample is uncertain. Sequencing was done on a sample of peripheral blood.

As DNA, the CDR3 is TGTGCCTGGAGTCCGCAGGTGGAAGAGACCCAGTACTTC. Amino acids: CAWSPQVEETQYF. This chain links TRBV30 with TRBJ2-5; D not certain. From germline, CDR1 is GTSNPN and CDR2 SVGIG (reference sequence). Between the trimmed V and J ends, which lost 2 bases and 3 bases, there was a span of 10 bases. This CDR3 has 13 residues.